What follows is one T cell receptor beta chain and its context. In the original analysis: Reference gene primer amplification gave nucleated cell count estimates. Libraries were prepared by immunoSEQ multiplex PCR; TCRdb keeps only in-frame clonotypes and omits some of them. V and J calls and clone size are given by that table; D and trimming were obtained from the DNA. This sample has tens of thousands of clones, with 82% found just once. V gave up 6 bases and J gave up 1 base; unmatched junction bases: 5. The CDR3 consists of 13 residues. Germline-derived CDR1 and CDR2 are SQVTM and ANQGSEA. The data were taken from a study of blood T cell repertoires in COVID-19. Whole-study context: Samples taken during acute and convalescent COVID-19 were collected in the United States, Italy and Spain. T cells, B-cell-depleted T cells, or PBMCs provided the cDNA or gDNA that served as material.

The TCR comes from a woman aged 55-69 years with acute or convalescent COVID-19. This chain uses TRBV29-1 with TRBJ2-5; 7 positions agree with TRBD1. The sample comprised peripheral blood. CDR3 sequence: CSVRGQTQETQYF. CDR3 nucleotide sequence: TGCAGCGTGAGGGGACAGACCCAAGAGACCCAGTACTTC.